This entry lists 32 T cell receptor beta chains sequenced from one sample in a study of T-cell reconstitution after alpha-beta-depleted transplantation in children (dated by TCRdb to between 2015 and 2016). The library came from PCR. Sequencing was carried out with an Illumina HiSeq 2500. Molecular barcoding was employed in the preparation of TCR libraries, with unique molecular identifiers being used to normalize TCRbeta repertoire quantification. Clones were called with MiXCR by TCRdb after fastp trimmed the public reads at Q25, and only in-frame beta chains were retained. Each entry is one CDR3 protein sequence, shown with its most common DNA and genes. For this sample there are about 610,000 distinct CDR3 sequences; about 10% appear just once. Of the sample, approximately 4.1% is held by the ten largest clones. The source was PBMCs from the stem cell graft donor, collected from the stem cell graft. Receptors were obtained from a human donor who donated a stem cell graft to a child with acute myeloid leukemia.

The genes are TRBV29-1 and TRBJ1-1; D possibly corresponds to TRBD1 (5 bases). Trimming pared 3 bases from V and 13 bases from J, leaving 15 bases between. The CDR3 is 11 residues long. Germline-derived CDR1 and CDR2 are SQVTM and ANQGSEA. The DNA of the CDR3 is TGCAGCGTTGACGTCGGGGGTGGGGTTTTCTTT. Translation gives CSVDVGGGVFF.

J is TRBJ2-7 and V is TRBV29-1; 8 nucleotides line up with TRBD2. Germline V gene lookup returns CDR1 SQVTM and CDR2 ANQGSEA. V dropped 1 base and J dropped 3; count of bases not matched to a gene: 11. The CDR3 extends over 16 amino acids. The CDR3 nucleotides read TGCAGCGTTGAAGTAGGGAGGACTAGCCTTAGCTACGAGCAGTACTTC. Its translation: CSVEVGRTSLSYEQYF.

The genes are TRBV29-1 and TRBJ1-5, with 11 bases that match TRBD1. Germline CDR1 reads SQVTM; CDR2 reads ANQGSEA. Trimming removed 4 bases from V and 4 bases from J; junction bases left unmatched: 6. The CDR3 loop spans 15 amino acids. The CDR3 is CSVGAGQGANQPQHF. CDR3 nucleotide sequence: TGCAGCGTTGGAGCAGGACAGGGGGCGAATCAGCCCCAGCATTTT.

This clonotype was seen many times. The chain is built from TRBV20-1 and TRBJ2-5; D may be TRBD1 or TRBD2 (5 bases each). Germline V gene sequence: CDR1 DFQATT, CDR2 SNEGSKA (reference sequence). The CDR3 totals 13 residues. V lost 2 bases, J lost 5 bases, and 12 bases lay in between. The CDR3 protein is CSARPGRGETQYF. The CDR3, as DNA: TGCAGTGCTAGACCGGGACGTGGGGAGACCCAGTACTTC.

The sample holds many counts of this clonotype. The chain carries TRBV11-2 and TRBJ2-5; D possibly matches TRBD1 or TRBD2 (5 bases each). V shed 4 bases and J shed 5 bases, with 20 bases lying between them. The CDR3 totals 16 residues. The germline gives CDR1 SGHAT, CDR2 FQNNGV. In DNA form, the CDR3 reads TGTGCCAGCAGCTCCAGGGCCGGGGCGGGCGGGGAGACCCAGTACTTC. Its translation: CASSSRAGAGGETQYF.

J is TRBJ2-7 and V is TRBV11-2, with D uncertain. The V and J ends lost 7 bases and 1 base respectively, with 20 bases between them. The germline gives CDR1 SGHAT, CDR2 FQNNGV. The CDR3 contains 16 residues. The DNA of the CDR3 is TGTGCCAGCACCCCATCGCTAGGGCGCGGTTCCTACGAGCAGTACTTC. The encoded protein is CASTPSLGRGSYEQYF.

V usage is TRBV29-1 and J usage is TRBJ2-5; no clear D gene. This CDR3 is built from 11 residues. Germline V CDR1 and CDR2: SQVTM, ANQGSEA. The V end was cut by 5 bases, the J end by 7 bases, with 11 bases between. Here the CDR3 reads CSVKEIGTQYF. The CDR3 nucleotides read TGCAGCGTTAAGGAGATTGGGACCCAGTACTTC.

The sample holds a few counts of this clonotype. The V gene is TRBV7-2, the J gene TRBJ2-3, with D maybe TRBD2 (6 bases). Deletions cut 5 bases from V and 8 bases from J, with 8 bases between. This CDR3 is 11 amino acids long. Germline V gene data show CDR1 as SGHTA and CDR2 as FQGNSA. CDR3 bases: TGTGCCAGCAGCCAGGGACTTACGCAGTATTTT. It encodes CASSQGLTQYF.

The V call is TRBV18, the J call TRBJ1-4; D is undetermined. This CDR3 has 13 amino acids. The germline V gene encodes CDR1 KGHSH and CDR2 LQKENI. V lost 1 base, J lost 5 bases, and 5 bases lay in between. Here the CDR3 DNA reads TGTGCCAGCTCACCACTCGACAATGAAAAACTGTTTTTT. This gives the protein CASSPLDNEKLFF.

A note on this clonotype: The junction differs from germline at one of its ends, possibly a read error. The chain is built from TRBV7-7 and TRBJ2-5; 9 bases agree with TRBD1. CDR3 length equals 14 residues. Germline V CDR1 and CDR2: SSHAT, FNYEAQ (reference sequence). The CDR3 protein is CASSNRDREETQYF. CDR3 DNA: TGTGCTAGCAGCAACCGGGACAGGGAAGAGACCCAGTACTTC.

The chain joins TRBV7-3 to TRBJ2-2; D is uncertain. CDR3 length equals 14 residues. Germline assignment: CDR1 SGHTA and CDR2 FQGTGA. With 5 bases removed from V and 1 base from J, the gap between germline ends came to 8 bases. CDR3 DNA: TGTGCCAGCAGCGTAGGAAGGAACACCGGGGAGCTGTTTTTT. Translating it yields CASSVGRNTGELFF.

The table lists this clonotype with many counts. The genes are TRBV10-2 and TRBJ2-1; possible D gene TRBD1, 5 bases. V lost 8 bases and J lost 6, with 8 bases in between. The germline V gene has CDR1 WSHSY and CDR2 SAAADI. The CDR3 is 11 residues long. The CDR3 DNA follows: TGCGCCAGCCGCCAGGGCAATGAGCAGTTCTTC. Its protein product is CASRQGNEQFF.

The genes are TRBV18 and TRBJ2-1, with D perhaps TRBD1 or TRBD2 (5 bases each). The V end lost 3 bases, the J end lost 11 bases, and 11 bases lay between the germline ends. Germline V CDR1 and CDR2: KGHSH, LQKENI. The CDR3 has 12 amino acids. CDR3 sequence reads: CASSPGPTQQFF. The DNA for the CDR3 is TGTGCCAGCTCACCGGGACCGACCCAGCAGTTCTTC.

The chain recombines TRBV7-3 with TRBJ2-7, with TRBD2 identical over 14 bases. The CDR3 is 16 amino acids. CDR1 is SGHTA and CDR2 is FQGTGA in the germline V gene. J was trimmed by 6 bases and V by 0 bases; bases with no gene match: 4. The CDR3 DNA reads TGTGCCAGCAGCTTAACGGGACTAGCGGGAGAGGGCGAGCAGTACTTC. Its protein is CASSLTGLAGEGEQYF.

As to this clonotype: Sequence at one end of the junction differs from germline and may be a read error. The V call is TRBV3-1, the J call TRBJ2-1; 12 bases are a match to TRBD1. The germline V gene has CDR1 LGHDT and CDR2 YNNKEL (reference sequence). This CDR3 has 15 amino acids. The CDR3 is CACSAGTGGSIEQFF. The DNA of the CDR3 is TGTGCCTGCAGCGCAGGGACAGGGGGCTCCATTGAGCAGTTCTTC.

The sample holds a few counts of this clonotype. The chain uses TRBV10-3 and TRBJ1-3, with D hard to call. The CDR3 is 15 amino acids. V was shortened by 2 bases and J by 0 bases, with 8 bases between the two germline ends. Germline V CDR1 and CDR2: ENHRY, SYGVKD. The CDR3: CAISEQGRSGNTIYF. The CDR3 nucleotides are TGTGCCATCAGTGAGCAAGGACGCTCTGGAAACACCATATATTTT.

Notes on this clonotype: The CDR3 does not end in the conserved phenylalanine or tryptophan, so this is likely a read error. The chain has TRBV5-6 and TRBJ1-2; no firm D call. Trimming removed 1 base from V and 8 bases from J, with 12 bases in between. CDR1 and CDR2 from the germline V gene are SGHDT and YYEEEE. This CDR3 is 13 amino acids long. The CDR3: CASSLSGGGGYTY. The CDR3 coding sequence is TGTGCCAGCAGCTTGTCGGGTGGTGGAGGCTACACCTAC.

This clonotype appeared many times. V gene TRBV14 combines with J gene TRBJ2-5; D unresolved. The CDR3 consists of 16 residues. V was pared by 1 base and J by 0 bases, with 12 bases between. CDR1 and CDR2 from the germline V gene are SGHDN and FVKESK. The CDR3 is CASSQVLLTDQETQYF. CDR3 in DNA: TGTGCCAGCAGCCAAGTACTCCTCACAGACCAAGAGACCCAGTACTTC.

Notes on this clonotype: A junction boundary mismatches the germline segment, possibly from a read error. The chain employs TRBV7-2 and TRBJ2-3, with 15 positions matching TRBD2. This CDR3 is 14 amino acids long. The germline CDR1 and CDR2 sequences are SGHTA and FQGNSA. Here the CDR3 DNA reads TGTGCCAGCAGCTTAGAAGGACTAGCGGGAGGGGAGACTTTT. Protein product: CASSLEGLAGGETF.

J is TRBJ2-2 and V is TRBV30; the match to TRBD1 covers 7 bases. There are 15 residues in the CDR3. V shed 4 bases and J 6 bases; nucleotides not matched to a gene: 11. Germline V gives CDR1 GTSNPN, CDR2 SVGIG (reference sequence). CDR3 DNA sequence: TGTGCCTGGAAGGAGGCCAGGGGGTACGCCGGGGAGCTGTTTTTT. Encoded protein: CAWKEARGYAGELFF.

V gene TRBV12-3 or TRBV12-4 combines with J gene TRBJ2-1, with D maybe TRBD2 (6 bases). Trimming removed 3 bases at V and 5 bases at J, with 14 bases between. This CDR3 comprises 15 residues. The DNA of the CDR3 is TGTGCCAGCAGTTTTTTTAGCGGAGGGAACAATGAGCAGTTCTTC. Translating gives CASSFFSGGNNEQFF.

In DNA, the CDR3 is TGCAGCGTTTTAAACCCCTCCTCCTACAATGAGCAGTTCTTC. It is translated as CSVLNPSSYNEQFF. The genes are TRBV29-1 and TRBJ2-1; D remains unclear. The germline V gene has CDR1 SQVTM and CDR2 ANQGSEA. V was shortened by 5 bases and J by 0 bases, with 11 bases between the two germline ends. This CDR3 contains 14 residues.

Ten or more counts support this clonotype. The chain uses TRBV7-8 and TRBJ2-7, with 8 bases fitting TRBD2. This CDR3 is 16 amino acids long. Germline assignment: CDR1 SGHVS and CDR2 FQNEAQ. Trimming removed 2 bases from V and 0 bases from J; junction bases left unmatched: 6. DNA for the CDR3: TGTGCCAGCAGCTTATTTGAGCGGGAGATCTCCTACGAGCAGTACTTC. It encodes CASSLFEREISYEQYF.

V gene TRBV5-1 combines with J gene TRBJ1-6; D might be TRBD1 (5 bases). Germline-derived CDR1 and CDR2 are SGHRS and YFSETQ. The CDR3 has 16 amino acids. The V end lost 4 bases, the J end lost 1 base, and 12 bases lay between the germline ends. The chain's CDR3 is CASSLGVKSYNSPLHF. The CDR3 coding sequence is TGCGCCAGCAGCCTAGGGGTGAAGTCCTATAATTCACCCCTCCACTTT.

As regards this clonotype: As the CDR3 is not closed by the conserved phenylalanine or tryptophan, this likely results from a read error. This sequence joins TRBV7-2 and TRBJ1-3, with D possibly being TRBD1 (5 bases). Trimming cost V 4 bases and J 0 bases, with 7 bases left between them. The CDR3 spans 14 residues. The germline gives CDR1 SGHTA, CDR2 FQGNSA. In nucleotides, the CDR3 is TGTGCCAGCAGCTACGACAGCTCTGGAAACACCATATATTAT. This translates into CASSYDSSGNTIYY.

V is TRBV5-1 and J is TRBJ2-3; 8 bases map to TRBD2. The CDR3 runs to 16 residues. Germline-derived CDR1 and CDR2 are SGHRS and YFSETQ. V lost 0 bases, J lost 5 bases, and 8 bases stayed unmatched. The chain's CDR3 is CASSLVVGLAGDTQYF. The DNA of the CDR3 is TGCGCCAGCAGCTTGGTGGTCGGCCTAGCGGGAGATACGCAGTATTTT.

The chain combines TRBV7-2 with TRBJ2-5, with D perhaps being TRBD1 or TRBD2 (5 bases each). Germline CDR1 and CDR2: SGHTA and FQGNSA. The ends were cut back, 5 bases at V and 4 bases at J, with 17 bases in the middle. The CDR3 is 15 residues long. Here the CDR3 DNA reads TGTGCCAGCAGCCGCGAGGGGTTGGTCCGAGAGACCCAGTACTTC. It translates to CASSREGLVRETQYF.

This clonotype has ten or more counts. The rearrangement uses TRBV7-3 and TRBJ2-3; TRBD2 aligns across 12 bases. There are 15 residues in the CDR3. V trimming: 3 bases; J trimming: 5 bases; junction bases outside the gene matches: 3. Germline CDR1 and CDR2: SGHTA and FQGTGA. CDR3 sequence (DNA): TGTGCCAGCAGCTTCCTAGCGGGAGGGAAAGATACGCAGTATTTT. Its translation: CASSFLAGGKDTQYF.

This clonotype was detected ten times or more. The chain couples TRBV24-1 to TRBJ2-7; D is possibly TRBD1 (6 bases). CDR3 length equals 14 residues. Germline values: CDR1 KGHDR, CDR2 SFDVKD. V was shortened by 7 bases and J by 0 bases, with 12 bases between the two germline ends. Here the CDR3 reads CATSGTSSSYEQYF. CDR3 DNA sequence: TGTGCCACCAGCGGGACATCCAGCTCCTACGAGCAGTACTTC.

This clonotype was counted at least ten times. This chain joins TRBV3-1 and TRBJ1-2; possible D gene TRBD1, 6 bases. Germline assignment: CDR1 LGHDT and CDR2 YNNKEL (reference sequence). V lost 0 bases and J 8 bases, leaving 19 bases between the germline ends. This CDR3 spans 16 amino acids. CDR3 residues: CASSQDRGSGAWGYTF. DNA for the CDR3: TGTGCCAGCAGCCAAGACAGAGGATCGGGGGCGTGGGGCTACACCTTC.

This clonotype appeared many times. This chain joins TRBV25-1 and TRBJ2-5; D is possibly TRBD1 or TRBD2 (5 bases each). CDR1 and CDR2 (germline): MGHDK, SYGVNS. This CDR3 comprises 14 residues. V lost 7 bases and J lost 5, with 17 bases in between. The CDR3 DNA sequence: TGTGCCAGCATCTGGACGGTAGAGGGGGAGACCCAGTACTTC. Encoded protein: CASIWTVEGETQYF.

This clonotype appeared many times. The CDR3 DNA follows: TGTGCCAGCAGCCATCGAAGGGGTAGCGAGCAGTACTTC. Translating gives CASSHRRGSEQYF. The chain couples TRBV3-1 to TRBJ2-7; possibly TRBD1 for D (5 bases). V was cut by 3 bases and J by 6 bases, with 12 bases left in between. In germline, CDR1 is LGHDT, CDR2 YNNKEL (reference sequence). The CDR3 spans 13 residues.